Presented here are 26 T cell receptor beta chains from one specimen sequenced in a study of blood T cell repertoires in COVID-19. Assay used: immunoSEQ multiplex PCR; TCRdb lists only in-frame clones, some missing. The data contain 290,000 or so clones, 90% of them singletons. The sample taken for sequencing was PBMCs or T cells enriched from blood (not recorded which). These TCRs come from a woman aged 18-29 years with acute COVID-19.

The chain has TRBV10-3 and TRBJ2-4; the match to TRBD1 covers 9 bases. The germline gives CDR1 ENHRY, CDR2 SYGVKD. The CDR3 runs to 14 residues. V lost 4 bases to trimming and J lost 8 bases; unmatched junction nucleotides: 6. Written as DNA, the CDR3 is TGTGCCATCAGTGCGACCCGGGACAGGGACATTCAGTACTTC. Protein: CAISATRDRDIQYF.

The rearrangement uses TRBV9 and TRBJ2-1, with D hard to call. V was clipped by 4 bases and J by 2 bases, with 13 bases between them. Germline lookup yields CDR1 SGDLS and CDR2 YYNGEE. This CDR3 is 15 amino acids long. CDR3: CASSPTQDTYNEQFF. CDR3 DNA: TGTGCCAGCAGCCCGACCCAGGATACCTACAATGAGCAGTTCTTC. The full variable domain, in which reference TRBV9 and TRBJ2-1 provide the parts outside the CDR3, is DSGVTQTPKHLITATGQRVTLRCSPRSGDLSVYWYQQSLDQGLQFLIQYYNGEERAKGNILERFSAQQFPDLHSELNLSSLELGDSALYFCASSPTQDTYNEQFFGPGTRLTVL.

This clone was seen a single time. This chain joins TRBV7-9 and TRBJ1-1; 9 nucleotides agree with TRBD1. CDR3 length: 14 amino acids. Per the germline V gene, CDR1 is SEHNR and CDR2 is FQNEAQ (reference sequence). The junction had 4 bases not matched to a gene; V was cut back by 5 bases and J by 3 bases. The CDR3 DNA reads TGTGCCAGCAGCCCGAGGACAGGGGACACTGAAGCTTTCTTT. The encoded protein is CASSPRTGDTEAFF.

The CDR3 protein is CASSIQGVADTQYF. The CDR3 DNA reads TGTGCCAGCAGTATACAGGGTGTTGCCGATACGCAGTATTTT. This chain uses TRBV2 with TRBJ2-3; possible D gene TRBD1, 6 bases. There are 14 residues in the CDR3. Germline loops: CDR1 SNHLY, CDR2 FYNNEI. Deletions cut 5 bases from V and 6 bases from J, with 15 bases between.

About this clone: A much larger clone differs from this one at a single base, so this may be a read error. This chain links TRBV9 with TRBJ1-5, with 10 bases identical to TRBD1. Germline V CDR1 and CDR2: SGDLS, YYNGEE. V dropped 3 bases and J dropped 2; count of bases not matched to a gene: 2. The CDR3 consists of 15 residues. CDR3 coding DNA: TGTGCCAGCAGCGCCGGGACAGGGGGCAATCAGCCCCAGCATTTT. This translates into CASSAGTGGNQPQHF.

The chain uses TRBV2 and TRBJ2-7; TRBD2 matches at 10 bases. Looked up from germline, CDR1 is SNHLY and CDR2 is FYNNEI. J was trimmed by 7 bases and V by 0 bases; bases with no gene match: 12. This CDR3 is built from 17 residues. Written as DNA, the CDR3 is TGTGCCAGCAGTGAAGCGATGAGGCTAGCGGGAGCTCAGGAGCAGTACTTC. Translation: CASSEAMRLAGAQEQYF.

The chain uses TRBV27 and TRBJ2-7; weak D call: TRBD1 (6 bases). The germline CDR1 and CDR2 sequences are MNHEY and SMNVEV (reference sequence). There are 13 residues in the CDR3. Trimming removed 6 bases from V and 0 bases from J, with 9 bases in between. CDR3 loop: CASSKDSSYEQYF. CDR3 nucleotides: TGTGCCAGCAGCAAGGACAGCTCCTACGAGCAGTACTTC.

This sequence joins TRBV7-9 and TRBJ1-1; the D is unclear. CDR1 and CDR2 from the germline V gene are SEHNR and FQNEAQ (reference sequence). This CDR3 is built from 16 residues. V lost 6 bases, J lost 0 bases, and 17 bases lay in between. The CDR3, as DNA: TGTGCCAGCAGAGATGGCTCCCGAAACCTGAACACTGAAGCTTTCTTT. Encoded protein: CASRDGSRNLNTEAFF.

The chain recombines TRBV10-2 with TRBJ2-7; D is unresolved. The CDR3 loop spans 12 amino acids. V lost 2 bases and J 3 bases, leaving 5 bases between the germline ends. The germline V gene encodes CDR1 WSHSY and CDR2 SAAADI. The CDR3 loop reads CASSEQFYEQYF. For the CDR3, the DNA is TGCGCCAGCAGTGAGCAGTTCTACGAGCAGTACTTC.

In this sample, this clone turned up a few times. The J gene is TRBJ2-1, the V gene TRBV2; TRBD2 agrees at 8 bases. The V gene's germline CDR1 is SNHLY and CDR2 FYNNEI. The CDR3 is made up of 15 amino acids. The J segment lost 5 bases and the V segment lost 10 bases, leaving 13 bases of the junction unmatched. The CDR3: CATGSGTRENNEQFF. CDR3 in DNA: TGTGCCACGGGCTCCGGGACTAGGGAGAACAATGAGCAGTTCTTC.

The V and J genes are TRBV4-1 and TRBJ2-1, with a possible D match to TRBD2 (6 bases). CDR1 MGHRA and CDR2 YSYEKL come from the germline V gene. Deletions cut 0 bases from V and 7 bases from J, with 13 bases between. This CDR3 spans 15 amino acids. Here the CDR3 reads CASSQDGGAGNEQFF. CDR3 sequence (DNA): TGCGCCAGCAGCCAAGACGGAGGGGCGGGTAATGAGCAGTTCTTC.

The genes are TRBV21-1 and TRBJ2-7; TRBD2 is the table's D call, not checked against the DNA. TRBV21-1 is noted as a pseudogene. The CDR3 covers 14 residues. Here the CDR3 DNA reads TGTGCCAGCAGAGAGGGACTAACGGGCCACGAGCAGTACTTC. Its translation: CASREGLTGHEQYF.

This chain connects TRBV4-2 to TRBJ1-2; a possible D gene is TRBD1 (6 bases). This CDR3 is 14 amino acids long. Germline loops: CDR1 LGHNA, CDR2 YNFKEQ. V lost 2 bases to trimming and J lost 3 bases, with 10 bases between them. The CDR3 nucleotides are TGTGCCAGCAGCCAACCGGACAGAGACTATGGCTACACCTTC. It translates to CASSQPDRDYGYTF.

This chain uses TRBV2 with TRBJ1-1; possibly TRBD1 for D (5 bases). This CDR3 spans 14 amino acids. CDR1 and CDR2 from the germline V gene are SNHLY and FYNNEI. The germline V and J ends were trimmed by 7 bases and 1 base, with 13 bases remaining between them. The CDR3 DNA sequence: TGTGCCAGCAACAATGACGGGGGGAACACTGAAGCTTTCTTT. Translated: CASNNDGGNTEAFF. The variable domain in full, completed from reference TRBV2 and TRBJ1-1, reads EPEVTQTPSHQVTQMGQEVILRCVPISNHLYFYWYRQILGQKVEFLVSFYNNEISEKSEIFDDQFSVERPDGSNFTLKIRSTKLEDSAMYFCASNNDGGNTEAFFGQGTRLTVV.

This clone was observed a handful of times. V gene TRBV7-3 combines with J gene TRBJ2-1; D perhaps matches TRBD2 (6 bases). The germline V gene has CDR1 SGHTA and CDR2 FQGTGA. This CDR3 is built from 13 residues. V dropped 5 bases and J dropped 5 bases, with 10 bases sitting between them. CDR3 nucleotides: TGTGCCAGCAGCGCGGGACGGAACAATGAGCAGTTCTTC. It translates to CASSAGRNNEQFF. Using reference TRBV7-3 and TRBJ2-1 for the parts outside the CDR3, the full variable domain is GAGVSQTPSNKVTEKGKYVELRCDPISGHTALYWYRQSLGQGPEFLIYFQGTGAADDSGLPNDRFFAVRPEGSVSTLKIQRTERGDSAVYLCASSAGRNNEQFFGPGTRLTVL.

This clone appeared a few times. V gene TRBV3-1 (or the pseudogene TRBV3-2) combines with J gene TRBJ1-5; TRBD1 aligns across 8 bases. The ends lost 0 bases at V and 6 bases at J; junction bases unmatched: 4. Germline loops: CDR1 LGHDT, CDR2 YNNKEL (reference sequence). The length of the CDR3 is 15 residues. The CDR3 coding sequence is TGTGCCAGCAGCCAAGAAGCAGGGGGCGGTCAGCCCCAGCATTTT. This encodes CASSQEAGGGQPQHF.

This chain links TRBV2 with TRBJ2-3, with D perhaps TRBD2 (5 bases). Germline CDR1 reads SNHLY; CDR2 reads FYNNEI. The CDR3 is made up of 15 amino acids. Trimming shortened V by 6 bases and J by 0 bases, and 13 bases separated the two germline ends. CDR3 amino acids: CASSYLERSTDTQYF. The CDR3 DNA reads TGTGCCAGCAGCTACTTAGAGCGGAGCACAGATACGCAGTATTTT.

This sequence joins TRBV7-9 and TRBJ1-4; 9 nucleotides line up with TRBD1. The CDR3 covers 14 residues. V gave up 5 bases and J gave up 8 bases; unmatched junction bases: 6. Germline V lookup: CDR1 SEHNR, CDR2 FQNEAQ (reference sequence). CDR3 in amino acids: CASSQGQGPEKLFF. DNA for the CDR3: TGTGCCAGCAGCCAAGGACAGGGGCCCGAAAAACTGTTTTTT.

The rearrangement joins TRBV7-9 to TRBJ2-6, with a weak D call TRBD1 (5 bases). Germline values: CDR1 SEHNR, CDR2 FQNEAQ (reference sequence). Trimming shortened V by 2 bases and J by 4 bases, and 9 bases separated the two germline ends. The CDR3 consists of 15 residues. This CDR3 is CASSLKGPGANVLTF. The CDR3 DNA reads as TGTGCCAGCAGCTTAAAGGGGCCAGGGGCCAACGTCCTGACTTTC. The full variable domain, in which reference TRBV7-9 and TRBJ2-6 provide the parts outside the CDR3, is DTGVSQNPRHKITKRGQNVTFRCDPISEHNRLYWYRQTLGQGPEFLTYFQNEAQLEKSRLLSDRFSAERPKGSFSTLEIQRTEQGDSAMYLCASSLKGPGANVLTFGAGSRLTVL.

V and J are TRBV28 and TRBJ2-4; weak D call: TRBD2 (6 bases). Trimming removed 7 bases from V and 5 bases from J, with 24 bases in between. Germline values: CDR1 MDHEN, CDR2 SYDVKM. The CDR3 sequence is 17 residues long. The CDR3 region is CASKSADLVAGQNIQYF. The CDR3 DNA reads TGTGCCAGCAAGTCCGCCGATCTCGTCGCGGGACAAAACATTCAGTACTTC.

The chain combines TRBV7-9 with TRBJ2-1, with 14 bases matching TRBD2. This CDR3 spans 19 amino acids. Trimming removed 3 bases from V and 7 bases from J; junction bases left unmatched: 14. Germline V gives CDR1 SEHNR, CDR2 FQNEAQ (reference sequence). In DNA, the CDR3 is TGTGCCAGCAGCTTCTTTCACGGGGGACTAGCGGGAGAGACGAATGAGCAGTTCTTC. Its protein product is CASSFFHGGLAGETNEQFF.

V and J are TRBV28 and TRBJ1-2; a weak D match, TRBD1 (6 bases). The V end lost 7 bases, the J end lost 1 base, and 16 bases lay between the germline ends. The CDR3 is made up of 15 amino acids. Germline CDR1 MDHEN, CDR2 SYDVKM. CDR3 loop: CASTPPDSYNYGYTF. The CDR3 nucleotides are TGTGCCAGCACCCCCCCGGACAGTTATAACTATGGCTACACCTTC.

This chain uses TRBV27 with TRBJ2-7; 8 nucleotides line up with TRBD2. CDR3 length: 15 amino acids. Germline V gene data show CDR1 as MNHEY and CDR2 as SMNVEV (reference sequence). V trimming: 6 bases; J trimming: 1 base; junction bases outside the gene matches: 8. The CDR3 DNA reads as TGTGCCAGCAGCCCTCGGGGGGGACTTTCCTACGAGCAGTACTTC. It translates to CASSPRGGLSYEQYF.

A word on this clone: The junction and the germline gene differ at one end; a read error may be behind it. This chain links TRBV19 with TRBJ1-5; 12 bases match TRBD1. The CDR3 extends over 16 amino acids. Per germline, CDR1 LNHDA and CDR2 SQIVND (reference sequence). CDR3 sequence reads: CASGFRDRGRKQPQHF. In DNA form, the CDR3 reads TGTGCCAGTGGATTTCGGGACAGGGGGCGCAAACAGCCCCAGCATTTT.

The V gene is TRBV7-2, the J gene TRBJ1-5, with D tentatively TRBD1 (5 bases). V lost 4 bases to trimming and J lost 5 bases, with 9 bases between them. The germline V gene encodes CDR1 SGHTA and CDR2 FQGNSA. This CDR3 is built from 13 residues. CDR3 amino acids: CASSSGGDQPQHF. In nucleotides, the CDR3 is TGTGCCAGCAGCTCCGGAGGGGATCAGCCCCAGCATTTT.

In nucleotides, the CDR3 is TGTGCCAGCAGCCCGTGGAGGGAGACCCAGTACTTC. It yields the protein CASSPWRETQYF. This sequence joins TRBV12-3 or TRBV12-4 and TRBJ2-5, with D possibly matching TRBD2 (5 bases). The CDR3 length is 12 residues. V lost 6 bases and J 5 bases, leaving 10 bases between the germline ends.